This is a list of T cell receptor beta chains from one sample in a study of T-cell reconstitution after alpha-beta-depleted transplantation in children. TCRdb used MiXCR to reprocess the PCR reads, holding one entry per CDR3 protein. The table lists 70,000 to 95,000 distinct CDR3 sequences, 10% to 15% of them singletons, with around 13% in the top ten. The sequenced sample was PBMCs from the stem cell graft donor, obtained from the stem cell graft. The receptors stem from a human donor who donated a stem cell graft to a child with inherited bone marrow failure. The conserved cysteine and the conserved F or W are not part of the CDR3 here. Each record gives: V gene, D gene, J gene, CDR3 protein. A D gene is named only where the DNA matches it firmly.

TRBV27	TRBD1	TRBJ1-6	ASSLRIGQGQDSPLH
TRBV7-7	NA	TRBJ2-5	ASSFGWKETQY
TRBV4-3	TRBD2	TRBJ2-3	ASSQDERGLATTDTQY
TRBV7-6	TRBD1	TRBJ1-1	ASSLGGGATEAF
TRBV2	NA	TRBJ1-2	AEELTDKDNYGYT
TRBV5-1	NA	TRBJ2-5	ASSWGSGETQY
TRBV7-2	TRBD2	TRBJ2-1	ASSRTSGRLNEQF
TRBV20-1	TRBD1	TRBJ2-7	SATSGQGTYEQY
TRBV18	NA	TRBJ2-2	ASSRGTETGELF
TRBV18	NA	TRBJ1-4	ASSPLLSGSANEKLF
TRBV20-1	NA	TRBJ1-3	SATTFGNTIY
TRBV7-8	NA	TRBJ2-5	ASSPHGGRQETQY
TRBV11-2	NA	TRBJ2-7	ASSFPGVYEQY
TRBV13	TRBD2	TRBJ2-7	ASSRLAGTYEQY
TRBV5-1	TRBD2	TRBJ2-7	ASSLYSGQAYEQY
TRBV7-9	NA	TRBJ2-7	ASSPGYSEQY
TRBV6-2/TRBV6-3	TRBD2	TRBJ2-7	ASSFDAGVATYEQY
TRBV5-4	TRBD2	TRBJ2-3	ASSSTSGRISTDTQY
TRBV12-3/TRBV12-4	TRBD2	TRBJ2-3	ASSLRPRGLAGGIDTQY
TRBV5-1	NA	TRBJ2-1	ASSLSYSPTYNEQF
TRBV20-1	TRBD2	TRBJ2-7	SAREGTTSREQY
TRBV28	NA	TRBJ2-5	ASSGSGSNQETQY
TRBV15	NA	TRBJ2-1	ATSRDLESLSYNEQF
TRBV28	TRBD2	TRBJ2-7	ASSPGLAGPYEQY
TRBV6-2/TRBV6-3	NA	TRBJ2-7	ASSPSHEQY